This T cell receptor (beta chain) appears in the sequencing data of a study of glioma-infiltrating T cells. The V segment lost 1 base and the J segment 3 bases; nucleotides outside the gene matches: 8. Germline-derived CDR1 and CDR2 are DFQATT and SNEGSKA (reference sequence). The CDR3 consists of 15 residues. The iRepertoire nested amplicon-rescue multiplex PCR amplified TCR alpha and beta CDR3s from RNA. A single record per CDR3 protein comes from TCRdb applying MiXCR to the multiplex PCR reads. The sample lists approximately 400,000 distinct CDR3 sequences, 41% occurring once. A remark on this clonotype: This may arise from a read error, as a much more abundant clone is one base away.

The rearrangement uses TRBV20-1 and TRBJ1-1, with 7 bases fitting TRBD1. The specimen sequenced was glioma tissue, nonneoplastic brain tissue, or PBMCs (not recorded which). The clonotype was recovered from a human donor with low-grade glioma or glioblastoma, undergoing nonglioma brain surgery, or in good health (not recorded which). CDR3 amino acids: CSARARGQQYTEAFF. Here the CDR3 DNA reads TGCAGTGCTAGAGCGAGGGGACAGCAATACACTGAAGCTTTCTTT.